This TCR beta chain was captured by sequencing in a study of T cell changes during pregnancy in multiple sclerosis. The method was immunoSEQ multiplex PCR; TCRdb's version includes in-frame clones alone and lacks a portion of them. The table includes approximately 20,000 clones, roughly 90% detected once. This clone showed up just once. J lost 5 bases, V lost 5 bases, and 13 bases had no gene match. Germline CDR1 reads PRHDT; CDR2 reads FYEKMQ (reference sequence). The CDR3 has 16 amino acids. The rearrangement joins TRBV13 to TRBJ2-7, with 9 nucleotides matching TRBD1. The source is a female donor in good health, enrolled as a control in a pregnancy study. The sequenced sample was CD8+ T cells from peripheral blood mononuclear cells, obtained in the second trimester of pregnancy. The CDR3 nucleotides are TGTGCCAGCAGCATCTCCGACAGGGGGGTTCAGAACGAGCAGTACTTC. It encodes CASSISDRGVQNEQYF.